Detailed here is one TCR beta chain. The sample comes from a study of blood T cell repertoires in COVID-19. Study in general: Acute and convalescent COVID-19 specimens originated in the United States, Italy and Spain. T cells, B-cell-depleted T cells, or PBMCs supplied cDNA or gDNA.

Under the authors' procedure: Amplification of reference gene primers provided the estimated nucleated cell counts. Produced via immunoSEQ multiplex PCR; TCRdb's table is partial and in-frame only. That table is the source of V, J and clone size, and D and trimming were worked out from the DNA. Among about 190,000 clones, around 79% were seen once, and the ten largest hold roughly an eighth. This CDR3 spans 21 amino acids. From germline, CDR1 is SGHRS and CDR2 YFSETQ. V shed 3 bases and J 0 bases; nucleotides not matched to a gene: 16. The chain couples TRBV5-1 to TRBJ2-1, with 12 bases aligning to TRBD2. The sequence was obtained from a woman between 45 and 65 years old with acute or convalescent COVID-19. Sample: peripheral blood. Written as DNA, the CDR3 is TGCGCCAGCAGCTGGGGGTTTCCGAGGACTAGCGGGACGAGCTCCTACAATGAGCAGTTCTTC. This translates into CASSWGFPRTSGTSSYNEQFF.